The next 27 T cell receptor beta chains were all read from a single sample in a study of identical twins. From the 5' RACE reads, TCRdb called clonotypes with MiXCR, one entry per CDR3 protein. The table has approximately 530,000 distinct CDR3 sequences, under 25% seen once. The sample was also reused in another study, on yellow fever vaccine responses in identical twins.

The sequenced sample was CD4+ T cells sorted from blood. The origin of the receptors is a woman in her late teens or twenties in good health.

For this clonotype: Possible read error: a much larger clone is one base away. V and J are TRBV5-1 and TRBJ2-3; 8 bases line up with TRBD1. The germline CDR1 and CDR2 sequences are SGHRS and YFSETQ. This CDR3 has 14 residues. J lost 1 base, V lost 4 bases, and 2 bases had no gene match. Here the CDR3 reads CASSMGQGTDTQYF. The CDR3 DNA sequence: TGCGCCAGCAGCATGGGACAGGGCACAGATACGCAGTATTTT.

In this sample, this clonotype turned up a few times. The chain is built from TRBV20-1 and TRBJ2-5; D might be TRBD1 (6 bases). The CDR3 length is 13 residues. Trimming pared 6 bases from V and 4 bases from J, leaving 15 bases between. Germline lookup yields CDR1 DFQATT and CDR2 SNEGSKA (reference sequence). The CDR3: CSAVEVGAETQYF. CDR3 coding DNA: TGCAGTGCCGTGGAAGTGGGGGCAGAGACCCAGTACTTC.

This clonotype was seen a handful of times. This chain uses TRBV5-1 with TRBJ2-4; 13 nucleotides align to TRBD2. V trimming: 0 bases; J trimming: 7 bases; junction bases outside the gene matches: 4. There are 16 residues in the CDR3. From germline, CDR1 is SGHRS and CDR2 YFSETQ. CDR3 DNA sequence: TGCGCCAGCAGCTTGGGGGGACTAGCGGGAAAGAACATTCAGTACTTC. This codes for CASSLGGLAGKNIQYF.

This chain links TRBV12-3 or TRBV12-4 with TRBJ2-7; 12 bases line up with TRBD2. The CDR3 extends over 16 amino acids. The V and J ends lost 10 bases and 2 bases, in that order; junction bases with no gene match: 12. The CDR3 here is CATGKGTSGLPYEQYF. Written as DNA, the CDR3 is TGTGCCACCGGAAAAGGGACTAGCGGGTTACCCTACGAGCAGTACTTC.

This clonotype was counted between two and nine times. The rearrangement joins TRBV20-1 to TRBJ2-1, with 9 bases identical to TRBD2. The CDR3 contains 15 residues. V trimming: 7 bases; J trimming: 4 bases; junction bases outside the gene matches: 11. The germline CDR1 and CDR2 sequences are DFQATT and SNEGSKA (reference sequence). The CDR3 DNA is TGCAGTGGCGAAGGTCTGAGCGGGGGGTACAATGAGCAGTTCTTC. Encoded protein: CSGEGLSGGYNEQFF.

The rearrangement links TRBV6-5 to TRBJ1-4, with D hard to call. The germline CDR1 and CDR2 sequences are MNHEY and SVGAGI. Trimming shortened V by 4 bases and J by 8 bases, and 11 bases separated the two germline ends. The CDR3 is 13 amino acids. The CDR3 region is CASSSWTGEKLFF. For the CDR3, the DNA is TGTGCCAGCAGTTCCTGGACGGGGGAAAAACTGTTTTTT.

This chain uses TRBV10-3 with TRBJ2-3; D tentatively reads TRBD1 or TRBD2 (5 bases each). Germline V lookup: CDR1 ENHRY, CDR2 SYGVKD. The CDR3 extends over 12 amino acids. V dropped 8 bases and J dropped 3 bases, with 9 bases sitting between them. This CDR3 reads CAIGGVTDTQYF. CDR3 coding DNA: TGTGCCATCGGGGGAGTGACAGATACGCAGTATTTT.

The rearrangement links TRBV25-1 to TRBJ2-7, with D hard to call. CDR3 length equals 13 residues. V lost 4 bases and J lost 2, with 9 bases in between. CDR1 MGHDK and CDR2 SYGVNS come from the germline V gene. The CDR3 region has the DNA TGTGCCAGCAGTGCAGGCCGAACCTACGAGCAGTACTTC. This gives the protein CASSAGRTYEQYF.

The chain is built from TRBV3-1 and TRBJ1-5; D is ambiguous. Trimming shortened V by 1 base and J by 2 bases, and 3 bases separated the two germline ends. Germline V gene data show CDR1 as LGHDT and CDR2 as YNNKEL (reference sequence). The CDR3 is 13 residues long. CDR3 nucleotide sequence: TGTGCCAGCAGCCAAGCCCGCAATCAGCCCCAGCATTTT. Its translation: CASSQARNQPQHF.

This clonotype appeared a few times. The V call is TRBV5-6, the J call TRBJ1-6; tentatively, D is TRBD1 (6 bases). V gave up 4 bases and J gave up 2 bases, with 13 bases separating them. CDR3 size: 16 residues. Per germline, CDR1 SGHDT and CDR2 YYEEEE. The CDR3 protein is CASSTPQGPYNSPLHF. CDR3 coding DNA: TGTGCCAGCAGCACCCCACAGGGCCCCTATAATTCACCCCTCCACTTT.

This clonotype has more than one count but fewer than ten. The V call is TRBV28, the J call TRBJ2-7, with 13 bases fitting TRBD2. The CDR3 is 15 residues long. The germline V gene encodes CDR1 MDHEN and CDR2 SYDVKM. J lost 0 bases, V lost 6 bases, and 2 bases had no gene match. This CDR3 reads CASRLAGGNSYEQYF. The CDR3 region has the DNA TGTGCCAGCAGACTAGCGGGAGGGAACTCCTACGAGCAGTACTTC. The full variable domain, in which reference TRBV28 and TRBJ2-7 provide the parts outside the CDR3, is DVKVTQSSRYLVKRTGEKVFLECVQDMDHENMFWYRQDPGLGLRLIYFSYDVKMKEKGDIPEGYSVSREKKERFSLILESASTNQTSMYLCASRLAGGNSYEQYFGPGTRLTVT.

This chain uses TRBV5-1 with TRBJ2-1, with D tentatively TRBD1 or TRBD2 (6 bases each). The CDR3 totals 15 residues. Trimming cost V 1 base and J 8 bases, with 16 bases left between them. Germline V gene lookup returns CDR1 SGHRS and CDR2 YFSETQ. The CDR3 here is CASSLSGGRFDEQFF. Here the CDR3 DNA reads TGCGCCAGCAGCTTGTCCGGGGGCCGTTTTGATGAGCAGTTCTTC.

The genes are TRBV4-1 and TRBJ2-3, with D perhaps TRBD2 (7 bases). The V and J ends lost 0 bases and 5 bases respectively, with 15 bases between them. This CDR3 comprises 16 residues. From germline, CDR1 is MGHRA and CDR2 YSYEKL. The CDR3 region has the DNA TGCGCCAGCAGCCAAGAGGGACGGGGGGCAGGAGATACGCAGTATTTT. It encodes CASSQEGRGAGDTQYF.

A few counts support this clonotype. The J gene is TRBJ2-7, the V gene TRBV20-1; perhaps D is TRBD1 or TRBD2 (6 bases each). The V and J ends lost 6 bases and 0 bases respectively, with 15 bases between them. In germline, CDR1 is DFQATT, CDR2 SNEGSKA (reference sequence). CDR3 size: 14 residues. Written as DNA, the CDR3 is TGCAGTGCCCAAGGGGGAGGAGGCTCCTACGAGCAGTACTTC. Translation gives CSAQGGGGSYEQYF.

This clonotype was detected only a few times. The chain uses TRBV7-3 and TRBJ2-1; 9 bases align to TRBD2. The CDR3 spans 16 residues. From germline, CDR1 is SGHTA and CDR2 FQGTGA. The ends lost 0 bases at V and 7 bases at J; junction bases unmatched: 7. For the CDR3, the DNA is TGTGCCAGCAGCTTAACGCGGGAGGGCAGAAGTAATGAGCAGTTCTTC. It specifies CASSLTREGRSNEQFF.

This clonotype was found a few times. The CDR3 is CASSFQGADYGYTF. CDR3 bases: TGTGCCAGCAGCTTTCAGGGGGCAGACTATGGCTACACCTTC. This chain uses TRBV11-2 with TRBJ1-2; the match to TRBD1 covers 8 bases. This CDR3 contains 14 residues. V shed 3 bases and J 3 bases; nucleotides not matched to a gene: 3. Germline V gives CDR1 SGHAT, CDR2 FQNNGV.

This clonotype was counted a single time. V usage is TRBV4-1 and J usage is TRBJ1-2; D is unclear. This CDR3 comprises 14 residues. From germline, CDR1 is MGHRA and CDR2 YSYEKL. V dropped 1 base and J dropped 6 bases, with 12 bases sitting between them. CDR3 DNA sequence: TGCGCCAGCAGCCAAGTTGCGGGGATGGATGGCTACACCTTC. Amino acids: CASSQVAGMDGYTF.

This clonotype was detected a few times. The rearrangement joins TRBV5-1 to TRBJ2-1, with 8 bases that match TRBD1. V lost 4 bases, J lost 3 bases, and 3 bases stayed unmatched. This CDR3 region has 14 residues. Germline values: CDR1 SGHRS, CDR2 YFSETQ. The CDR3 DNA is TGCGCCAGCAGCCAGGGGGCAGGCTACAATGAGCAGTTCTTC. Translating it yields CASSQGAGYNEQFF.

The chain links TRBV7-9 to TRBJ1-3; D unresolved. Deletions cut 5 bases from V and 10 bases from J, with 21 bases between. The CDR3 consists of 15 residues. CDR1 and CDR2 from the germline V gene are SEHNR and FQNEAQ (reference sequence). CDR3 sequence reads: CASSHTSSGSGTIYF. In nucleotides, the CDR3 is TGTGCCAGCAGCCACACCTCCTCGGGTAGTGGGACCATATATTTT.

In this sample, this clonotype turned up a few times. This chain joins TRBV21-1 and TRBJ1-1. TRBV21-1 is a listed pseudogene. The CDR3 spans 16 residues. This CDR3 is CASSKPGARGGTEAFF. CDR3 DNA: TGTGCCAGCAGCAAACCCGGGGCGAGGGGAGGGACTGAAGCTTTCTTT.

The gene calls are TRBV12-3 or TRBV12-4 and TRBJ1-2, with 9 bases fitting TRBD1. V shed 6 bases, J shed 4 bases, and the junction held 9 bases outside the gene matches. This CDR3 has 15 residues. This CDR3 is CASRAQGAGSYGYTF. The CDR3 bases are TGTGCCAGCAGGGCACAGGGGGCGGGAAGCTATGGCTACACCTTC.

V is TRBV6-2 or TRBV6-3 and J is TRBJ2-2, with 12 bases aligning to TRBD2. CDR3 length: 15 amino acids. Trimming removed 5 bases from V and 6 bases from J; junction bases left unmatched: 4. CDR1 is MNHEY, CDR2 SVGEGT, per germline. CDR3 sequence (DNA): TGTGCCAGCAGTCGACTAGCGGGGGTTGCCGGGGAGCTGTTTTTT. Protein sequence: CASSRLAGVAGELFF.

The genes are TRBV12-3 or TRBV12-4 and TRBJ2-2, with D possibly being TRBD1 or TRBD2 (5 bases each). The CDR3 covers 14 residues. The V end lost 7 bases, the J end lost 4 bases, and 13 bases lay between the germline ends. The CDR3 loop reads CASIPGPSTGELFF. CDR3 DNA sequence: TGTGCCAGCATCCCGGGACCTAGCACCGGGGAGCTGTTTTTT.

This clonotype was observed a handful of times. The rearrangement uses TRBV15 and TRBJ2-3, with TRBD1 matching over 11 bases. J was trimmed by 6 bases and V by 0 bases; bases with no gene match: 8. This CDR3 has 17 residues. The V gene's germline CDR1 is LNHNV and CDR2 YYDKDF (reference sequence). The CDR3 DNA sequence: TGTGCCACCAGCAGAGATCTTGGGACAGGGGGATCGGATACGCAGTATTTT. Its translation is CATSRDLGTGGSDTQYF.

The V call is TRBV15, the J call TRBJ2-1; D possibly matches TRBD1 or TRBD2 (5 bases each). CDR1 and CDR2 from the germline V gene are LNHNV and YYDKDF (reference sequence). The CDR3 is 16 amino acids. V was shortened by 7 bases and J by 0 bases, with 16 bases between the two germline ends. In DNA, the CDR3 is TGTGCCACCAAGGTCGGGACCACGAGCTCCTACAATGAGCAGTTCTTC. It translates to CATKVGTTSSYNEQFF. The full variable domain, its missing parts supplied by reference TRBV15 and TRBJ2-1, is DAMVIQNPRYQVTQFGKPVTLSCSQTLNHNVMYWYQQKSSQAPKLLFHYYDKDFNNEADTPDNFQSRRPNTSFCFLDIRSPGLGDTAMYLCATKVGTTSSYNEQFFGPGTRLTVL.

This chain connects TRBV18 to TRBJ2-1, with 7 bases identical to TRBD2. The CDR3 has 16 amino acids. CDR1 is KGHSH and CDR2 is LQKENI in the germline V gene. The J segment lost 4 bases and the V segment lost 1 base, leaving 7 bases of the junction unmatched. The CDR3 loop reads CASSPRSLGLYNEQFF. The CDR3 DNA reads TGTGCCAGCTCACCACGTAGCTTGGGACTATACAATGAGCAGTTCTTC.

This clonotype was seen only a few times. The V gene is TRBV20-1, the J gene TRBJ2-5; 10 bases agree with TRBD1. CDR3 size: 14 residues. Germline CDR1 and CDR2: DFQATT and SNEGSKA (reference sequence). J lost 5 bases, V lost 6 bases, and 9 bases had no gene match. The CDR3 loop is CSANPGQGWETQYF. The CDR3 bases are TGCAGTGCCAATCCGGGACAGGGGTGGGAGACCCAGTACTTC.